This T cell receptor beta chain is drawn from a study of regulatory T cells in long-lasting Graves disease. Study outcomes and limitations: Preferential use of TRBV28, TRBJ1-2 and TRBJ2-5 was seen in persistent disease.

The time point: persistent/refractory GD, antithyroid drugs over 5 years with positive TRAb. PBMCs were the source of the RNA used for TCR sequencing. The CDR3 sequence is 16 residues long. V was clipped by 5 bases and J by 5 bases; unmatched bases: 10. Germline-derived CDR1 and CDR2 are MDHEN and SYDVKM. This clonotype was counted between two and nine times. Its antigen is as yet unknown. According to the study, TCR beta libraries were built with iRepertoire HTBI primers and CDR3-region Arm-PCR. MiXCR, applied by TCRdb to the multiplex PCR reads, yields one record per CDR3 protein. The sample has a few hundred thousand distinct CDR3 sequences, 23% seen once.

The sequencing used peripheral blood mononuclear cells (PBMCs), collected when the disease was refractory, from a patient treated with antithyroid drugs. The receptor was derived from a female donor with Graves disease. The rearrangement links TRBV28 to TRBJ2-7, with 12 positions matching TRBD2. The CDR3 here is CASSPTSGRIFDEQYF. CDR3 DNA sequence: TGTGCCAGCAGTCCGACTAGCGGGAGAATTTTCGACGAGCAGTACTTC.